At least ten counts were recorded for the clone carrying this T cell receptor (beta chain). Its antigen remains unidentified. TCRdb reprocessed the reads via MiXCR and lists one record per CDR3 protein. The sample records hundreds of thousands of distinct CDR3 sequences, around 11% being singletons. These data are taken from a study of T cell repertoires in cytomegalovirus infection. Study information: An indication of both CMV infection and matching HLA type came from public TCR beta signatures. General study points: The study found HLA-C-restricted CMV-specific TCR beta clonotypes dominating the ex vivo response.

CDR3 size: 16 residues. With 4 bases clipped from V and 6 bases from J, the junction kept 10 bases outside the gene matches. Germline values: CDR1 SGHNT, CDR2 YYREEE (reference sequence). V usage is TRBV5-4 and J usage is TRBJ2-1; 10 nucleotides match TRBD2. This TCR was recovered from a human donor in good health (CMV status not recorded). Some clones in this sample may be carry-over from other donors' samples. Specimen: PBMCs. CDR3 nucleotide sequence: TGTGCCAGCAGCCCCGAGGCTAGCGGGAGAGCCAATGAGCAGTTCTTC. Amino acid sequence: CASSPEASGRANEQFF.